This entry concerns a single T cell receptor (beta chain). The germline V gene has CDR1 MNHEY and CDR2 SVGAGI. This CDR3 is 13 amino acids long. Trimming took 7 bases from V and 7 from J; bases not matched to a gene: 6. Profiling relied on immunoSEQ multiplex PCR, and the TCRdb table lists in-frame clones only, not all of them. This table holds about 200,000 clones, over 75% found once. The data were obtained in a study of blood T cell repertoires in COVID-19. This receptor was taken from a man aged 45-65 years with acute or convalescent COVID-19. The rearrangement uses TRBV6-5 and TRBJ2-1; 8 bases line up with TRBD2. Sequencing input: peripheral blood. The CDR3 nucleotides read TGTGCCAGCATGAACGGGGGGGCAAATGAGCAGTTCTTC. Translated: CASMNGGANEQFF.